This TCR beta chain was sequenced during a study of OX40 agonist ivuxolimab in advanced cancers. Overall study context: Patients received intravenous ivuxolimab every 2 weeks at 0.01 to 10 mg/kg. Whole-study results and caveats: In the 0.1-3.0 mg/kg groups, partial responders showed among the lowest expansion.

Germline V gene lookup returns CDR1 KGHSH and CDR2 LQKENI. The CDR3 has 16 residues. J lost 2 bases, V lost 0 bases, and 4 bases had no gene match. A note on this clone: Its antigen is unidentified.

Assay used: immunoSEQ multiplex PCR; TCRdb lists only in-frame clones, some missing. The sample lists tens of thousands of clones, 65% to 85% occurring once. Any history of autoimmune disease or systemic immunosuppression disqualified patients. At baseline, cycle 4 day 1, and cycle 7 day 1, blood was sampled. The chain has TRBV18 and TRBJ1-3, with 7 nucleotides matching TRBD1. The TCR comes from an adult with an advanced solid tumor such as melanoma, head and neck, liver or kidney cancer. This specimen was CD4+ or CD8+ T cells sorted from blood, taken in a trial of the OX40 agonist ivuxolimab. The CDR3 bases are TGTGCCAGCTCACCACCGACAGGGAGCGCTGGAAACACCATATATTTT. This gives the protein CASSPPTGSAGNTIYF.